Each of the 3 T cell receptor beta chains below was sequenced from the same sample in a study of T-cell reconstitution after alpha-beta-depleted transplantation in children. This sample's TCRbeta library carried unique molecular identifier barcodes. In TCRdb, the PCR reads were re-called with MiXCR into one record per CDR3 protein. In the table there are more than 300,000 distinct CDR3 sequences, 15% to 20% of which are singletons. The specimen was PBMCs, mostly from graft donor cells, collected 360 days after TCRalphabeta/CD19-depleted stem cell transplant. The source is a male patient aged 2 to 10 who had a stem cell transplant for acute lymphoblastic leukemia, so the T cells may come from the graft donor.

The chain couples TRBV7-9 to TRBJ1-2; D call uncertain. This CDR3 region has 14 residues. V lost 2 bases and J 8 bases, leaving 15 bases between the germline ends. Per the germline V gene, CDR1 is SEHNR and CDR2 is FQNEAQ (reference sequence). The CDR3 region has the DNA TGTGCCAGCAGCTTAAAACCGGGAGGGAGAGGCTACACCTTC. It yields the protein CASSLKPGGRGYTF.

The V gene is TRBV10-3, the J gene TRBJ1-2; D is ambiguous. This CDR3 spans 15 amino acids. Germline CDR1 and CDR2: ENHRY and SYGVKD. The germline V and J ends were trimmed by 3 bases and 6 bases, with 17 bases remaining between them. This chain's CDR3 is CAISDTRVPPNGYTF. The CDR3 bases are TGTGCCATCAGTGACACCCGTGTACCGCCAAATGGCTACACCTTC.

In DNA, the CDR3 is TGTGCCAGCAGCTTGGAGGGGCCGAACACCGGGGAGCTGTTTTTT. The encoded protein is CASSLEGPNTGELFF. J is TRBJ2-2 and V is TRBV7-6; D possibly corresponds to TRBD2 (6 bases). The germline V gene has CDR1 SGHVS and CDR2 FNYEAQ. CDR3 length equals 15 residues. Trimming stripped 3 bases from V and 0 bases from J, with 8 bases between.